This note documents a single TCR beta chain sequence. This record belongs to a study of control samples from healthy donors and cancer patients. TCRdb keeps only in-frame clones here, not all; method: immunoSEQ multiplex PCR. The profile covers about 120,000 clones, with approximately 90% appearing a single time and 2% to 2.5% taken by the ten largest. V shed 6 bases, J shed 3 bases, and the junction held 6 bases outside the gene matches. The V gene's germline CDR1 is SGHRS and CDR2 YFSETQ. The CDR3 contains 14 residues. The sequence came from a woman between 65 and 79 years old in good health. The chain joins TRBV5-1 to TRBJ1-1, with TRBD1 matching 9 bases. The sequenced sample was blood. In DNA, the CDR3 is TGCGCCAGCACCGGGGACAGGGTATACACTGAAGCTTTCTTT. Encoded protein: CASTGDRVYTEAFF.